These 13 T cell receptor beta chains were sequenced from one sample in a study of T cell changes during pregnancy in multiple sclerosis. Clones were sequenced by immunoSEQ multiplex PCR, and TCRdb holds only the in-frame ones, with some missing. Counted here are 40,000 or so clones, around 91% occurring once; the ten biggest clones make up roughly 6.1%. The sequences come from CD8+ T cells from peripheral blood mononuclear cells, collected in the second trimester of pregnancy. The receptor source for this set is a female donor with multiple sclerosis, enrolled in a pregnancy study.

V usage is TRBV7-9 and J usage is TRBJ1-1; D perhaps matches TRBD1 (6 bases). CDR1 is SEHNR, CDR2 FQNEAQ, per germline (reference sequence). The CDR3 runs to 17 residues. Deletions cut 1 base from V and 4 bases from J, with 19 bases between. CDR3 in amino acids: CASSLVPGGAERTEAFF. The CDR3 nucleotides are TGTGCCAGCAGCTTAGTGCCGGGGGGGGCGGAGCGCACTGAAGCTTTCTTT.

The rearrangement joins TRBV29-1 to TRBJ1-2, with TRBD1 matching over 7 bases. The germline V gene encodes CDR1 SQVTM and CDR2 ANQGSEA. There are 14 residues in the CDR3. The J segment lost 8 bases and the V segment lost 4 bases, leaving 13 bases of the junction unmatched. DNA for the CDR3: TGCAGCGTTGTCACCCGGGACAGCGAAAGGGGCTACACCTTC. Encoded protein: CSVVTRDSERGYTF.

The rearrangement links TRBV2 to TRBJ2-5; 8 nucleotides match TRBD1. This CDR3 spans 15 amino acids. Trimming cost V 8 bases and J 0 bases; bases outside gene matches: 8. Germline V lookup: CDR1 SNHLY, CDR2 FYNNEI. The CDR3 bases are TGTGCCAGCTCAACAAACAGGGGGAACCAAGAGACCCAGTACTTC. Protein product: CASSTNRGNQETQYF.

This chain joins TRBV27 and TRBJ1-1; a possible D gene is TRBD1 (6 bases). The germline V gene encodes CDR1 MNHEY and CDR2 SMNVEV (reference sequence). The ends were cut back, 0 bases at V and 4 bases at J, with 9 bases in the middle. CDR3 size: 14 residues. The CDR3 loop reads CASSLSWGRTEAFF. The CDR3 nucleotides read TGTGCCAGCAGTTTATCTTGGGGGCGCACTGAAGCTTTCTTT.

The chain joins TRBV27 to TRBJ2-1; TRBD1 is a possible D gene (6 bases). Looked up from germline, CDR1 is MNHEY and CDR2 is SMNVEV (reference sequence). Trimming left V 7 bases short and J 8 bases short, with 15 bases between. This CDR3 contains 13 residues. The CDR3 DNA reads as TGTGCCAGCACCATCGCGCAGGGGTATGAGCAGTTCTTC. This codes for CASTIAQGYEQFF.

The CDR3 here is CASSIDQYYYQPQHF. The CDR3, as DNA: TGTGCCAGTAGTATAGATCAGTACTATTATCAGCCCCAGCATTTT. The rearrangement joins TRBV19 to TRBJ1-5; D call uncertain. V was clipped by 0 bases and J by 5 bases, with 11 bases between them. Per germline, CDR1 LNHDA and CDR2 SQIVND (reference sequence). The CDR3 is made up of 15 amino acids. Drawing the rest from reference TRBV19 and TRBJ1-5, the complete variable domain is DGGITQSPKYLFRKEGQNVTLSCEQNLNHDAMYWYRQDPGQGLRLIYYSQIVNDFQKGDIAEGYSVSREKKESFPLTVTSAQKNPTAFYLCASSIDQYYYQPQHFGDGTRLSIL.

The chain recombines TRBV7-9 with TRBJ1-1, with D unclear. The CDR3 loop spans 12 amino acids. The V gene lost 8 bases and the J gene lost 2 bases, with 9 bases spanning the gap. Germline CDR1 reads SEHNR; CDR2 reads FQNEAQ (reference sequence). The CDR3 DNA reads as TGTGCCAGCGCCACGGTAAACACTGAAGCTTTCTTT. This codes for CASATVNTEAFF.

This clone was seen a single time. The chain couples TRBV27 to TRBJ1-2; weak D call: TRBD1 (6 bases). In germline, CDR1 is MNHEY, CDR2 SMNVEV (reference sequence). The CDR3 is 15 amino acids. V was cut by 0 bases and J by 2 bases, with 10 bases left in between. CDR3 sequence (DNA): TGTGCCAGCAGTTTATCGACCCAGGGGAACTATGGCTACACCTTC. Amino acid sequence: CASSLSTQGNYGYTF.

The chain joins TRBV7-9 to TRBJ2-3; possible D gene TRBD1, 6 bases. Germline CDR1 is SEHNR and CDR2 is FQNEAQ (reference sequence). The CDR3 extends over 15 amino acids. V was cut by 4 bases and J by 3 bases, with 14 bases left in between. The CDR3 coding sequence is TGTGCCAGCAGCTCCAACAGGGATGGAACAGATACGCAGTATTTT. This codes for CASSSNRDGTDTQYF.

This sequence joins TRBV4-1 and TRBJ2-1; 10 bases align to TRBD2. Unmatched junction bases numbered 8, after V lost 3 bases and J lost 6 bases. CDR3 size: 16 residues. Germline assignment: CDR1 MGHRA and CDR2 YSYEKL. For the CDR3, the DNA is TGCGCCAGCAGCCACCCAGCGGGGGGGCCTCTCAATGAGCAGTTCTTC. It codes for CASSHPAGGPLNEQFF.

The J gene is TRBJ1-5, the V gene TRBV5-6; D may be TRBD1 (5 bases). Germline assignment: CDR1 SGHDT and CDR2 YYEEEE. V was trimmed by 2 bases and J by 4 bases, leaving 19 bases between them. The CDR3 totals 17 residues. CDR3 sequence (DNA): TGTGCCAGCAGCTTTTCCCCGAATGACAGCCCTAATCAGCCCCAGCATTTT. This gives the protein CASSFSPNDSPNQPQHF.

The chain has TRBV6-1 and TRBJ2-7, with D maybe TRBD2 (5 bases). The CDR3 length is 11 residues. The V end lost 6 bases, the J end lost 6 bases, and 9 bases lay between the germline ends. The germline CDR1 and CDR2 sequences are MNHNS and SASEGT. The CDR3 spells CASRGVREQYF. The CDR3 DNA sequence: TGTGCCAGCAGGGGAGTGCGCGAGCAGTACTTC.

The genes are TRBV30 and TRBJ1-4, with 8 bases aligning to TRBD1. This CDR3 is built from 14 residues. J lost 7 bases, V lost 3 bases, and 7 bases had no gene match. CDR1 is GTSNPN and CDR2 is SVGIG in the germline V gene (reference sequence). The CDR3 DNA follows: TGTGCCTGGAGGTCCCAGGGGGCTGGTGAAAAACTGTTTTTT. This gives the protein CAWRSQGAGEKLFF.